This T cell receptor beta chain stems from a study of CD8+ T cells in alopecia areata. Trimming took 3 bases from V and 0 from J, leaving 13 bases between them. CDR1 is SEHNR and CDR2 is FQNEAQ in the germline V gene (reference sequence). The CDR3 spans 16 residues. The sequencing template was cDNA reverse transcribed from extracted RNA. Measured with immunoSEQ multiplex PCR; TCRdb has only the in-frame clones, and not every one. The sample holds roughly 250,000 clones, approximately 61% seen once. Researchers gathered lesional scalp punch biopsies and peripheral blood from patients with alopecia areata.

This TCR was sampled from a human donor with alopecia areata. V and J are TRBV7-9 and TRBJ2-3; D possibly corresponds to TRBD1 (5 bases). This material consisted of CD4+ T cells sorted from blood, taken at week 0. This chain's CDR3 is CASSFGPTASTDTQYF. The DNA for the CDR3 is TGTGCCAGCAGCTTCGGTCCGACAGCAAGCACAGATACGCAGTATTTT.